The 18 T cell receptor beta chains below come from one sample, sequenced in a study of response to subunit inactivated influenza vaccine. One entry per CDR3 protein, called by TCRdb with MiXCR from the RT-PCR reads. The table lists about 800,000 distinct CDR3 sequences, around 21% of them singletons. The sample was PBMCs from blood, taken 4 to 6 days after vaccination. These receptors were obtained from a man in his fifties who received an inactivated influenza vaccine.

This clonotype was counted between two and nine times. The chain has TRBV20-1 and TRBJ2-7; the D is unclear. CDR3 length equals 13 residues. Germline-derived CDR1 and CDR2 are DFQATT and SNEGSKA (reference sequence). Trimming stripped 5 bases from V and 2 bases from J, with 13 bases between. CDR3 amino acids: CSAFTRDTYEQYF. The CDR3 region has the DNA TGCAGTGCTTTCACCAGAGATACCTACGAGCAGTACTTC.

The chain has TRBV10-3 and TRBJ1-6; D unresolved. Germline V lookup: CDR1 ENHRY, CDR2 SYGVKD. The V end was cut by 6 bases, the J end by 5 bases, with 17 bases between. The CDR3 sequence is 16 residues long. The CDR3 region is CAIRGSEILNNSPLHF. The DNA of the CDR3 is TGTGCCATCAGGGGATCAGAGATCCTAAATAATTCACCCCTCCACTTT.

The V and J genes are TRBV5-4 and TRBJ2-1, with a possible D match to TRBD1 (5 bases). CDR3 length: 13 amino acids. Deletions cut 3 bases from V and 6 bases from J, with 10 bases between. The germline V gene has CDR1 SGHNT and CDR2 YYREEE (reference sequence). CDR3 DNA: TGTGCCAGCAGCTCACAAAGGGGCAATGAGCAGTTCTTC. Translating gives CASSSQRGNEQFF.

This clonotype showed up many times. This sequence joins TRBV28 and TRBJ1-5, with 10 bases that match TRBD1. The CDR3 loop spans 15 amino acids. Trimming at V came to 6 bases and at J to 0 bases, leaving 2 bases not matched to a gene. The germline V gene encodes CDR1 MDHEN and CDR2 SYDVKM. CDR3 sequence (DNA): TGTGCCAGCAGCAGGACAGGGGGTAGCAATCAGCCCCAGCATTTT. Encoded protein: CASSRTGGSNQPQHF.

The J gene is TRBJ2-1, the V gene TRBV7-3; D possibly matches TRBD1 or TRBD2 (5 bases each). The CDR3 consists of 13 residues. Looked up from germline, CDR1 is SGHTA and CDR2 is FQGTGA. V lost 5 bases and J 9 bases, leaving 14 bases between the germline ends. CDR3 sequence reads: CASSPRLGGEQFF. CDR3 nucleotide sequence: TGTGCCAGCAGCCCAAGACTTGGGGGTGAGCAGTTCTTC.

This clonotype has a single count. DNA of the CDR3: TGTGCCAGCAGGAGCGGCCGGCTAGCGGGGGGGCCGAGTATCCACGAGCAGTACTTC. Residues: CASRSGRLAGGPSIHEQYF. The chain links TRBV6-2 or TRBV6-3 to TRBJ2-7; 12 positions match TRBD2. Germline V lookup: CDR1 MNHEY, CDR2 SVGEGT. The CDR3 extends over 19 amino acids. J was trimmed by 5 bases and V by 6 bases; bases with no gene match: 20.

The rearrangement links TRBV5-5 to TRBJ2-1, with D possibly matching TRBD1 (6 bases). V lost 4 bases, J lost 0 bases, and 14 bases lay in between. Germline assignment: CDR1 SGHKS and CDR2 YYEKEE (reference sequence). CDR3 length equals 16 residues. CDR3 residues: CASSRGGPRSYNEQFF. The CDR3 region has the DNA TGTGCCAGCAGCCGAGGGGGACCGCGCTCCTACAATGAGCAGTTCTTC.

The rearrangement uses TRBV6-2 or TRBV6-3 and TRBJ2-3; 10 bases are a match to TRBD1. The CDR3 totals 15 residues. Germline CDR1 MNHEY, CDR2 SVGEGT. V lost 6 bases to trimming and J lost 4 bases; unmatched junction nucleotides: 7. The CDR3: CASRVDRGRADTQYF. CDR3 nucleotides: TGTGCCAGCAGAGTTGACAGGGGGCGGGCAGATACGCAGTATTTT.

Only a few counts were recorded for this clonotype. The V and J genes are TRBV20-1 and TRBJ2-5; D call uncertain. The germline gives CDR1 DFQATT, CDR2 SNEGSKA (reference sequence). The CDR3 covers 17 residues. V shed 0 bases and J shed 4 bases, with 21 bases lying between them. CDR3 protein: CSARDRITSRLPETQYF. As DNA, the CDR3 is TGCAGTGCTAGAGATCGAATTACTTCGCGCTTGCCAGAGACCCAGTACTTC.

In DNA, the CDR3 is TGTGCCAGCAGTGTTGTTGCGGGGGCTGATCTTGGCTCCTACAATGAGCAGTTCTTC. It yields the protein CASSVVAGADLGSYNEQFF. The chain links TRBV28 to TRBJ2-1; TRBD2 might be the D (7 bases). CDR3 length: 19 amino acids. The V and J ends lost 5 bases and 0 bases respectively, with 23 bases between them. Germline CDR1 MDHEN, CDR2 SYDVKM.

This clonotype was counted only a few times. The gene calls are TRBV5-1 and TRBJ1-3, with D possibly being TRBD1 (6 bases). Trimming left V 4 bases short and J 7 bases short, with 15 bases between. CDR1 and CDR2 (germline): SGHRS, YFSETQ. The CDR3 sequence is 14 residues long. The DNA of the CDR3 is TGCGCCAGCAGCCCTCGGACAGAGAAGAACACCATATATTTT. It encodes CASSPRTEKNTIYF.

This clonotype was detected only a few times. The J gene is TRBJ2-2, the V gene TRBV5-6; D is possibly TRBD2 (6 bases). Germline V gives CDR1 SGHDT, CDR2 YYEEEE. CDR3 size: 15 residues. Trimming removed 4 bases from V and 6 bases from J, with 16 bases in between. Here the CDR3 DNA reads TGTGCCAGCAGCCTCATTTCCGGGACTCCCGGGGAGCTGTTTTTT. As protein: CASSLISGTPGELFF. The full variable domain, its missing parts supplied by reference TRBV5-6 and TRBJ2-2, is DAGVTQSPTHLIKTRGQQVTLRCSPKSGHDTVSWYQQALGQGPQFIFQYYEEEERQRGNFPDRFSGHQFPNYSSELNVNALLLGDSALYLCASSLISGTPGELFFGEGSRLTVL.

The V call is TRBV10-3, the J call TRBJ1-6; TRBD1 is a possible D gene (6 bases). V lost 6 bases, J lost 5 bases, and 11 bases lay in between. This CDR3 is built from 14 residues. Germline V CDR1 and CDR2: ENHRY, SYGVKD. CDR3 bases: TGTGCCATCAGCAGGACAGAGGATAATTCACCCCTCCACTTT. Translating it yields CAISRTEDNSPLHF.

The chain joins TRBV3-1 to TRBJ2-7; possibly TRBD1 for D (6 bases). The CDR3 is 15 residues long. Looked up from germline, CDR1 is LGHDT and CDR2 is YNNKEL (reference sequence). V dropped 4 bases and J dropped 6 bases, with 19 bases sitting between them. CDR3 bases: TGTGCCAGCAGCCCCACCCGGACAGATTCGGGCGAGCAGTACTTC. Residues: CASSPTRTDSGEQYF.

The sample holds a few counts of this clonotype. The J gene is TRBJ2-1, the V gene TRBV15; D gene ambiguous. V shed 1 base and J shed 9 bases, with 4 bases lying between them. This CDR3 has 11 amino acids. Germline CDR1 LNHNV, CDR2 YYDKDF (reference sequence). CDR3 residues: CATSRGTEQFF. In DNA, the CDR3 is TGTGCCACCAGCAGAGGCACTGAGCAGTTCTTC.

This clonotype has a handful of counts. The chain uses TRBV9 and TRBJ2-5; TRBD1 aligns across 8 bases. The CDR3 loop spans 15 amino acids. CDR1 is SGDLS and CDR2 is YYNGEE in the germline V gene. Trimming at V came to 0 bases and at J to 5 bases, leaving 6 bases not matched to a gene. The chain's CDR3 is CASSVGDRGYETQYF. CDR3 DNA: TGTGCCAGCAGCGTAGGTGACAGGGGTTATGAGACCCAGTACTTC. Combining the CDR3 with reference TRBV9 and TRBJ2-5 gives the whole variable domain DSGVTQTPKHLITATGQRVTLRCSPRSGDLSVYWYQQSLDQGLQFLIQYYNGEERAKGNILERFSAQQFPDLHSELNLSSLELGDSALYFCASSVGDRGYETQYFGPGTRLLVL.

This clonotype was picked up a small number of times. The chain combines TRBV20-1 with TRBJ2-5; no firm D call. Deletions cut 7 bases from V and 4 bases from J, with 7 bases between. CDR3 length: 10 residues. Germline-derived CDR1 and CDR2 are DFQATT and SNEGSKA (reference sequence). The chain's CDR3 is CSERAETQYF. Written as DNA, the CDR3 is TGCAGTGAACGTGCAGAGACCCAGTACTTC.

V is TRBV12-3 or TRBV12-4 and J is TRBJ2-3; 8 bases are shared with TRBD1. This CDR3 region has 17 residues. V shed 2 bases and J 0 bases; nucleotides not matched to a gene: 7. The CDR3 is CASSLKDRGPSTDTQYF. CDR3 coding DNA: TGTGCCAGCAGTTTAAAAGACAGGGGCCCCAGCACAGATACGCAGTATTTT.